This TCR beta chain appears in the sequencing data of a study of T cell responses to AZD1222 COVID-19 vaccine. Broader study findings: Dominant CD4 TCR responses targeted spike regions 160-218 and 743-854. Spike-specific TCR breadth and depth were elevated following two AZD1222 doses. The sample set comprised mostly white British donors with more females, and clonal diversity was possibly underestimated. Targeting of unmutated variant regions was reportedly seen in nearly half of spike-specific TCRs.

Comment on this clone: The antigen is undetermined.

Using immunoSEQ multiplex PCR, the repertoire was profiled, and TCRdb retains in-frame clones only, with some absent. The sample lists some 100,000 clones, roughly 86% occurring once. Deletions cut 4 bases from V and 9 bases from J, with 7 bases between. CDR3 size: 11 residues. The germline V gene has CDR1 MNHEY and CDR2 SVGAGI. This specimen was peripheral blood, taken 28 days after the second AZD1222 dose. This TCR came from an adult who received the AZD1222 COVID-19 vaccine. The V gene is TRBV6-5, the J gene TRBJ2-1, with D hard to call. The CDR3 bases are TGTGCCAGCAGTTTCCCCGCTGAGCAGTTCTTC. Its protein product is CASSFPAEQFF.